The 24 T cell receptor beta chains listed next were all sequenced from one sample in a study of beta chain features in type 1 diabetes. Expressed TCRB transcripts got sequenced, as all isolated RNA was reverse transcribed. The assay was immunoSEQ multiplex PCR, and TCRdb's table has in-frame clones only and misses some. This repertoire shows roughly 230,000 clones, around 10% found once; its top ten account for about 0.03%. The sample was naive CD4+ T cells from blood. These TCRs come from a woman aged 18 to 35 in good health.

The DNA of the CDR3 is TGCGCCAGCACCCCGACAGGGAACACTGAAGCTTTCTTT. Protein product: CASTPTGNTEAFF. This chain connects TRBV5-1 to TRBJ1-1; D is possibly TRBD1 (6 bases). Germline loops: CDR1 SGHRS, CDR2 YFSETQ. Trimming left V 6 bases short and J 1 base short, with 10 bases between. This CDR3 comprises 13 residues. The full variable domain, rest sourced from reference TRBV5-1 and TRBJ1-1, is KAGVTQTPRYLIKTRGQQVTLSCSPISGHRSVSWYQQTPGQGLQFLFEYFSETQRNKGNFPGRFSGRQFSNSRSEMNVSTLELGDSALYLCASTPTGNTEAFFGQGTRLTVV.

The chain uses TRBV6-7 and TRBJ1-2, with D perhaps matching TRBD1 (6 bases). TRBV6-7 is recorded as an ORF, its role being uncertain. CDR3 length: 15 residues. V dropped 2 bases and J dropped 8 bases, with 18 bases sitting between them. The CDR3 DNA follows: TGTGCCAGCAGTTACATCCCCCAGGGGAATAAGGGCTACACCTTC. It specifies CASSYIPQGNKGYTF.

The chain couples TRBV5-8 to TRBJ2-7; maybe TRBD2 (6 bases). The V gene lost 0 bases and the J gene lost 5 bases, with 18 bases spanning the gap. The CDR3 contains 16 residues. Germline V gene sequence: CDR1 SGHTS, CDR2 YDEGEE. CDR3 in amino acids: CASSLVQISGAHEQYF. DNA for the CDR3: TGTGCCAGCAGCTTGGTTCAGATTAGCGGAGCTCACGAGCAGTACTTC.

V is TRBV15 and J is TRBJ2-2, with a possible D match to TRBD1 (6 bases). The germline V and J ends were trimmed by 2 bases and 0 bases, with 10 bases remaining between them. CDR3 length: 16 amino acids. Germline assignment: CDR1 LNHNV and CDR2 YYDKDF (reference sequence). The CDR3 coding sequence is TGTGCCACCAGCAGATTTTCAGGGGCGAACACCGGGGAGCTGTTTTTT. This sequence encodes CATSRFSGANTGELFF.

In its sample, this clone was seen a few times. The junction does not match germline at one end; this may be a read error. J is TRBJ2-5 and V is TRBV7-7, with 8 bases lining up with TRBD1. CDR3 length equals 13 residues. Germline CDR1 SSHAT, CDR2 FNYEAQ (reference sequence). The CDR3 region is CASSVRTGETQYF. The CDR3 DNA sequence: TGTGCTAGCAGCGTCAGGACAGGGGAGACCCAGTACTTC.

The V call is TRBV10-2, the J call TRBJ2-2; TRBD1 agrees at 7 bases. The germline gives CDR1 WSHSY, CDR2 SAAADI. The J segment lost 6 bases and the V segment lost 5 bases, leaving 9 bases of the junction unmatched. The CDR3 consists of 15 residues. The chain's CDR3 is CASSLIFQGAGELFF. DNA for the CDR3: TGCGCCAGCAGTCTCATTTTTCAGGGGGCCGGGGAGCTGTTTTTT.

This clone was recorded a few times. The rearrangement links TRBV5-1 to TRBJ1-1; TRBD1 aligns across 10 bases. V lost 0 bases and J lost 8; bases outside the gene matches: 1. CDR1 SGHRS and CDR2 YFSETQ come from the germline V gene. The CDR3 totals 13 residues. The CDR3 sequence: CASSLVGQGEAFF. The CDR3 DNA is TGCGCCAGCAGCTTGGTGGGACAGGGGGAAGCTTTCTTT.

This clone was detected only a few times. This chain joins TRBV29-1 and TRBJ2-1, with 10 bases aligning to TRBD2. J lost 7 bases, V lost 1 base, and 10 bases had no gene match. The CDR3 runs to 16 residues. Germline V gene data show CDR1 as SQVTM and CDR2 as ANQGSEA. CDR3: CSVEGRLAGALNEQFF. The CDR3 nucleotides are TGCAGCGTTGAAGGGAGACTAGCGGGTGCCCTGAATGAGCAGTTCTTC.

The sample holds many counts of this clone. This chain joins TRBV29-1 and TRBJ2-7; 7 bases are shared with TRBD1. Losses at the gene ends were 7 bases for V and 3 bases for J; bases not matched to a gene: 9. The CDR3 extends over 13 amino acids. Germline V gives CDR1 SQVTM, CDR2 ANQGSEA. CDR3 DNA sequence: TGCAGCGCCGTCGACAGGGCGAACTACGAGCAGTACTTC. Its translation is CSAVDRANYEQYF.

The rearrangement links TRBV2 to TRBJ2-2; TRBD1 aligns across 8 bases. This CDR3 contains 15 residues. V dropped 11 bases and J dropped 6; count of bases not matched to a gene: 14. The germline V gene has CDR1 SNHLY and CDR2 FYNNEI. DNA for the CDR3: TGTGCCTCTCACCGGGGCAGGGGGCTGGCCGGGGAGCTGTTTTTT. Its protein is CASHRGRGLAGELFF.

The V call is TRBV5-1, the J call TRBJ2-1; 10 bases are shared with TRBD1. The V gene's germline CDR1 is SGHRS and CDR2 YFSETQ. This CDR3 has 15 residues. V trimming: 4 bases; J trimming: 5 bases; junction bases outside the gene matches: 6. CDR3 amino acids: CASSLPDRGNNEQFF. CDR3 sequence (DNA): TGCGCCAGCAGCCTGCCGGACAGGGGGAACAATGAGCAGTTCTTC.

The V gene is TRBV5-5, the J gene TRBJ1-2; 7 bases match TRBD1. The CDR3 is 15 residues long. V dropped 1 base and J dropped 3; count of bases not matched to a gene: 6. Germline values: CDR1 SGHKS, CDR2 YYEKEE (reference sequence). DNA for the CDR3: TGTGCCAGCAGCTTGCGGGACAGACTCGACTATGGCTACACCTTC. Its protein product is CASSLRDRLDYGYTF.

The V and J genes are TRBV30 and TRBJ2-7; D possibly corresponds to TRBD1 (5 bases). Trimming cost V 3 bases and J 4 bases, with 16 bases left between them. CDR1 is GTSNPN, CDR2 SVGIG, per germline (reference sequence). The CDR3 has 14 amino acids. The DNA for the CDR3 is TGTGCCTGGAGCGCTTCGGGCAGGGCGTACGAGCAGTACTTC. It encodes CAWSASGRAYEQYF.

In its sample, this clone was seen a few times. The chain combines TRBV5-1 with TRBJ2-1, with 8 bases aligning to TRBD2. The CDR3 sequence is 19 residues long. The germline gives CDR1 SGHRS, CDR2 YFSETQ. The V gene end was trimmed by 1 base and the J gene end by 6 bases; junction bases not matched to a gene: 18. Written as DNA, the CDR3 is TGCGCCAGCAGCTTGAGGCCAACTGGGGGAGCGGGAGTGGGCAATGAGCAGTTCTTC. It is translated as CASSLRPTGGAGVGNEQFF.

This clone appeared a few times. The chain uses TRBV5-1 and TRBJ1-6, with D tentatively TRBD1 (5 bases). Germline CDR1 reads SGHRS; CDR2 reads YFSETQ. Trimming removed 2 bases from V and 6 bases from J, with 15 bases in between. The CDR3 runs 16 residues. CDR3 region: CASSFVAGKGNSPLHF. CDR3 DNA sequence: TGCGCCAGCAGCTTCGTGGCAGGGAAGGGTAATTCACCCCTCCACTTT. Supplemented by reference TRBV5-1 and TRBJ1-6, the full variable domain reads KAGVTQTPRYLIKTRGQQVTLSCSPISGHRSVSWYQQTPGQGLQFLFEYFSETQRNKGNFPGRFSGRQFSNSRSEMNVSTLELGDSALYLCASSFVAGKGNSPLHFGNGTRLTVT.

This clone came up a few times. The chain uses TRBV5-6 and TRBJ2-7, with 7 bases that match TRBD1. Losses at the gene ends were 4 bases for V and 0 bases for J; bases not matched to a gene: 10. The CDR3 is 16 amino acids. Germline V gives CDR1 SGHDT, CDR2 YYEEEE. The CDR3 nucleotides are TGTGCCAGCAGCGGGGGACAGTTCATCACCTCCTACGAGCAGTACTTC. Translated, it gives CASSGGQFITSYEQYF. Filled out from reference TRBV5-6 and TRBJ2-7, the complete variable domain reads DAGVTQSPTHLIKTRGQQVTLRCSPKSGHDTVSWYQQALGQGPQFIFQYYEEEERQRGNFPDRFSGHQFPNYSSELNVNALLLGDSALYLCASSGGQFITSYEQYFGPGTRLTVT.

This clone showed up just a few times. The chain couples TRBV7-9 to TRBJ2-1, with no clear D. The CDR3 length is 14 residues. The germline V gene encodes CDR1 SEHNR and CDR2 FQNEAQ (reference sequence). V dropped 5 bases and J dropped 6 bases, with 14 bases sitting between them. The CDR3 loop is CASSLSLETNEQFF. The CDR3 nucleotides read TGTGCCAGCAGCCTCTCGCTAGAGACCAATGAGCAGTTCTTC.

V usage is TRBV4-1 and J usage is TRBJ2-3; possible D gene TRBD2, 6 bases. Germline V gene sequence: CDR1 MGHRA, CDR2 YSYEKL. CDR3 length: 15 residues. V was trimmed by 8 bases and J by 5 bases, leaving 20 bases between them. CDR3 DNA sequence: TGCGCCAGCCGATCAACTGCGGGGAGATTAGATACGCAGTATTTT. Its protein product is CASRSTAGRLDTQYF.

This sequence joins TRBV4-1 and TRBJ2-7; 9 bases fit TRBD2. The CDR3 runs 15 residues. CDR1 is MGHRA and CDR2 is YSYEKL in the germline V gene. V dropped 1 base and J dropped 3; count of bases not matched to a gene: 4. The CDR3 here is CASSQGPSGNYEQYF. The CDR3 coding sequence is TGCGCCAGCAGCCAAGGCCCTAGCGGGAACTACGAGCAGTACTTC.

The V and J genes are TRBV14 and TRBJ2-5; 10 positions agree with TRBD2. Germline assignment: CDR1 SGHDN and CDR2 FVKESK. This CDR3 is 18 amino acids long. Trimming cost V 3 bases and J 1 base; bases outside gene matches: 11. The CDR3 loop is CASSQPIPSGRSQETQYF. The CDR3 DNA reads TGTGCCAGCAGCCAGCCCATACCTAGCGGGAGAAGCCAAGAGACCCAGTACTTC.

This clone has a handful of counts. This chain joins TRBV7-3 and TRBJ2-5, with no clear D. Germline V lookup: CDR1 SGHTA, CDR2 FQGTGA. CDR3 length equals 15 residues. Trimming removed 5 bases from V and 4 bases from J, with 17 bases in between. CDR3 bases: TGTGCCAGCAGCCCCCTCGGCGCAGGCCCAGAGACCCAGTACTTC. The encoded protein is CASSPLGAGPETQYF.

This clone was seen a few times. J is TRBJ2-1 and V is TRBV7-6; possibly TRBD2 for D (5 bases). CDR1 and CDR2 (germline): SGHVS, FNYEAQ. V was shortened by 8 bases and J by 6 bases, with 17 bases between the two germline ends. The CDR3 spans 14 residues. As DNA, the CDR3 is TGTGCCAGCGTAAGCGGACCCCCCGTCAATGAGCAGTTCTTC. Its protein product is CASVSGPPVNEQFF.

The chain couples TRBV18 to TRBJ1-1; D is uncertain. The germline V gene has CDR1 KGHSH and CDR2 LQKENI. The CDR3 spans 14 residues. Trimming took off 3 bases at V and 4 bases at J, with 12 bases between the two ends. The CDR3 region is CASSPRALPTEAFF. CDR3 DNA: TGTGCCAGCTCACCTCGCGCCCTCCCCACTGAAGCTTTCTTT.

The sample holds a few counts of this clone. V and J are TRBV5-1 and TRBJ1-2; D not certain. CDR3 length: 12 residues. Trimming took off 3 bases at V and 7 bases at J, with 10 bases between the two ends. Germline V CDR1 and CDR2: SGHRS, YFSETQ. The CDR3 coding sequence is TGCGCCAGCAGCTCCCTCCTTTCTGGCTACACCTTC. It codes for CASSSLLSGYTF.